The rows below give T cell receptor beta chains drawn from one sample of a study of shared clonotypes between healthy human individuals. The assay was immunoSEQ multiplex PCR, and TCRdb's table has in-frame clones only and misses some. The repertoire holds roughly 1,800,000 clones, with around 96% as singletons. The sequenced sample consisted of naive CD8+ T cells sorted from blood. Receptors were obtained from a man aged 18-30 years in good health. Each CDR3 is given with its conserved first and last residue. The D gene is left open where the match is weak. Size is omitted from some rows. Given values are once, few, many or a class for expanded clones.

>.|TRBV7-9|.|TRBJ1-4
TGTGCCAGCAGCACCTGGTCAACTAATGAAAAACTGTTTTTT
CASSTWSTNEKLFF
>.|TRBV19|.|TRBJ1-5
TGTGCCAGTAGTATAGATTTGGAACATCAGCCCCAGCATTTT
CASSIDLEHQPQHF
>.|TRBV7-8|.|TRBJ2-7
TGTGCCAGCAGCTTAACGGCGTTCGCCTACGAGCAGTACTTC
CASSLTAFAYEQYF
>TRBD2|TRBV30|.|TRBJ2-3
TGTGCCTGCCAATGGGCGGGAGGGCAAGATACGCAGTATTTT
CACQWAGGQDTQYF
>.|TRBV9|.|TRBJ2-2
TGTGCCAGCAGCGTAGTAGGGCAGAGCAACACCGGGGAGCTGTTTTTT
CASSVVGQSNTGELFF
>TRBD2|TRBV5-6|.|TRBJ2-7
TGTGCCAGCAGCTTTTCGGGGCGGGGGGTCCTTTCCGAGCAGTACTTC
CASSFSGRGVLSEQYF
>.|TRBV11-1|.|TRBJ2-5
TGTGCCAGCAGCTTTAGAGCTAGGGGGTACTTC
CASSFRARGYF
>.|TRBV28|few|TRBJ2-1
TGTGCCAGCAGTTGGTGGGGGCCGACGAGCTCCTACAATGAGCAGTTCTTC
CASSWWGPTSSYNEQFF
>.|TRBV13|.|TRBJ2-7
TGTGCCAGCAGCTACACTGGAGGGTGGGCCGAGCAGTACTTC
CASSYTGGWAEQYF
>.|TRBV11-2|.|TRBJ2-3
TGTGCCAGCAGCTTAGTGTCGGCTTACACAGATACGCAGTATTTT
CASSLVSAYTDTQYF
>.|TRBV6-6|.|TRBJ1-6
TGTGCCAGCAGTCCCGATGGGACCGATTATTCACCCCTCCACTTT
CASSPDGTDYSPLHF